This record covers a single T cell receptor beta chain. Its target is not known. These data originate in a study of type 1 regulatory T cells. Turning to the study itself: An in vitro protocol generated T-allo10, a Tr1-enriched, alloantigen-specific CD4 T cell product.

TCRdb independently ran MiXCR on the reads; one entry per CDR3 protein. The top ten clones hold 7.6% of a sample with roughly 68,000 distinct CDR3 sequences, about 69% of them seen once. The source is a human donor in good health. Sequencing input: cultured T cells, either the whole culture or a sorted T cell fraction (not recorded which). Stated subset: Tr1-enriched cell product generated in vitro against host alloantigens.

The CDR3 DNA sequence: TGTGCCAGCAGTTTAGGGCTAGCGTCTAGCACAGATACGCAGTATTTT. Its protein is CASSLGLASSTDTQYF. The genes are TRBV27 and TRBJ2-3; a weak D match, TRBD2 (6 bases). Germline-derived CDR1 and CDR2 are MNHEY and SMNVEV (reference sequence). V was cut by 2 bases and J by 0 bases, with 12 bases left in between. CDR3 size: 16 residues.